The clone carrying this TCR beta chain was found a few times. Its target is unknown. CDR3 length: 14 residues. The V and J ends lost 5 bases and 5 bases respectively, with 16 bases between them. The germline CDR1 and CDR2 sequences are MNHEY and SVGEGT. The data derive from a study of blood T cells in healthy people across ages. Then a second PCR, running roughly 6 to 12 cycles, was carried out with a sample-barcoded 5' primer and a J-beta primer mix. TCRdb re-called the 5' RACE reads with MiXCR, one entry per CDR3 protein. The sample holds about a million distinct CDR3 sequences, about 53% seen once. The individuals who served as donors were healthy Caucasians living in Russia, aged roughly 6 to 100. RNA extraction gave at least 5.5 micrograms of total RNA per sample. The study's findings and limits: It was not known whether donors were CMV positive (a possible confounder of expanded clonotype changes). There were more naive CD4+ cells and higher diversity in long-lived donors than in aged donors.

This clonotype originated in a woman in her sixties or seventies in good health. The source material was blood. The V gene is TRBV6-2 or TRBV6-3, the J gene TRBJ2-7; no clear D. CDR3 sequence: CASSPGRSFDEQYF. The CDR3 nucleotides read TGTGCCAGCAGTCCCGGACGGAGTTTCGACGAGCAGTACTTC.